This T cell receptor beta chain is from a study of blood T cell repertoires in COVID-19. TCRdb's table, derived via immunoSEQ multiplex PCR, lists solely in-frame clones and lacks some. This repertoire shows a few hundred thousand clones, around 84% found once; its top ten account for approximately 7.3%. CDR1 and CDR2 from the germline V gene are KGHSH and LQKENI. The V gene lost 2 bases and the J gene lost 8 bases, with 9 bases spanning the gap. This CDR3 is 12 amino acids long. What was sequenced was PBMCs or T cells enriched from blood (not recorded which). The V call is TRBV18, the J call TRBJ1-1, with D possibly matching TRBD1 (5 bases). This TCR came from a woman aged 40 to 50 who had recovered from COVID-19. CDR3 protein: CASSPKGREAFF. CDR3 DNA: TGTGCCAGCTCACCAAAGGGGAGGGAAGCTTTCTTT.